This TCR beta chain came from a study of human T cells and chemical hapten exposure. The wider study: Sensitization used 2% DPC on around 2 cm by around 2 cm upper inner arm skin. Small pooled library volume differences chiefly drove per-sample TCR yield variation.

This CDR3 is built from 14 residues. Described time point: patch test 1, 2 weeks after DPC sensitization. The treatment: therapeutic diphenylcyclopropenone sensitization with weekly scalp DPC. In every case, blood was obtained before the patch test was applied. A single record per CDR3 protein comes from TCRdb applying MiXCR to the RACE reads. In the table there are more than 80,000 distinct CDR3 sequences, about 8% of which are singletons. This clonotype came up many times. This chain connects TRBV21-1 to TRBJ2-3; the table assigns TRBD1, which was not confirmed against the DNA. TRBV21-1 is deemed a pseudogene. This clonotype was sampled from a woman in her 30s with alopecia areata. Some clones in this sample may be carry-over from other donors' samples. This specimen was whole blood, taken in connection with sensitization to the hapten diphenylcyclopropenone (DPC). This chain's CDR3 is CARYREINTDTQYF. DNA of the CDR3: TGTGCCCGATACAGGGAAATTAACACAGATACGCAGTATTTT.